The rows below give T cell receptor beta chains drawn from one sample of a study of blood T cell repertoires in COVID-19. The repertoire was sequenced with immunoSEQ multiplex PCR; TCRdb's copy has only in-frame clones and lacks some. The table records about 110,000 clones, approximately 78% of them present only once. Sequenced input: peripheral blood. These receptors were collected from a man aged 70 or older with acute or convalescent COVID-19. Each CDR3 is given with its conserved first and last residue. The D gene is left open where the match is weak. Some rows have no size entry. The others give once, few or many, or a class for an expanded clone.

TGTGCCAGCAGCTTTTCCCAGGGCTTAGGCTACGAGCAGTACTTC | CASSFSQGLGYEQYF | - | TRBJ2-7 | TRBV5-5 | 15 | -
TGTGCCAGCAGGAGGAGGGGCGGAGAAAAACTGTTTTTT | CASRRRGGEKLFF | - | TRBJ1-4 | TRBV6-5 | 13 | -
TGTGCCAGCAGTGAATTAAGGTCTGGGACAGGGGACTATGGCTACACCTTC | CASSELRSGTGDYGYTF | TRBD1 | TRBJ1-2 | TRBV6-1 | 17 | once
TGTGCCAGCAGTAAGAGGATAGCTAATCAGCCCCAGCATTTT | CASSKRIANQPQHF | - | TRBJ1-5 | TRBV2 | 14 | few
TGTGCCAGCAGCAGACAGGGTTCGAATGAAAAACTGTTTTTT | CASSRQGSNEKLFF | TRBD1 | TRBJ1-4 | TRBV5-4 | 14 | -
TGTGCCAGCGCAGAAACAAACTATGGCTACACCTTC | CASAETNYGYTF | - | TRBJ1-2 | TRBV18 | 12 | -
TGTGCCAGCAGCCAAGTGTCTCAGTTTTATGGCTACACCTTC | CASSQVSQFYGYTF | - | TRBJ1-2 | TRBV4-2 | 14 | -
TGTGCCAGTAACGACGGCAGGCTCACAGATACGCAGTATTTT | CASNDGRLTDTQYF | - | TRBJ2-3 | TRBV19 | 14 | -
TGCGCCAGCAGCTTGGACGGGCGGGGGGCGGAAGAGCAGTACTTC | CASSLDGRGAEEQYF | TRBD2 | TRBJ2-7 | TRBV5-1 | 15 | -
TGTGCCAGCAGATCGACAGGGGAGTCCCTCTATGGCTACACCTTC | CASRSTGESLYGYTF | TRBD1 | TRBJ1-2 | TRBV6-5 | 15 | -
TGTGCCAGTAGCCGGGTTGTCGGGGGTACTAAAAACGAGCAGTACTTC | CASSRVVGGTKNEQYF | - | TRBJ2-7 | TRBV19 | 16 | -
TGTGCCAGCAGCTTAGAGGCAGGGTACGGCTACACCTTC | CASSLEAGYGYTF | - | TRBJ1-2 | TRBV7-2 | 13 | -
TGCGCCAGCAGCCCCTCGACCGGGGGGGGAGTCAGCAATGAGCAGTTCTTC | CASSPSTGGGVSNEQFF | TRBD2 | TRBJ2-1 | TRBV5-1 | 17 | -
TGCAGCGGCCGGCCCAGCGGGAGCGAGCAGTACTTC | CSGRPSGSEQYF | TRBD2 | TRBJ2-7 | TRBV29-1 | 12 | few
TGTGCCAGCAGTTACCATAGACAGCTTGAGGAACTGTTTTTT | CASSYHRQLEELFF | - | TRBJ1-4 | TRBV6-5 | 14 | -
TGTGCCAGCAGCCAAGCATACGCGGGTGGCTACACCTTC | CASSQAYAGGYTF | - | TRBJ1-2 | TRBV3-1/TRBV3-2 | 13 | -
TGTGCCAGCAGACAGGGGAATCAGCCCCAGCATTTT | CASRQGNQPQHF | TRBD1 | TRBJ1-5 | TRBV6-5 | 12 | -
TGTGCCAGCAGTTTAGCCGCCGCAACAGGGGGTCGTGGCACTGAAGCTTTCTTT | CASSLAAATGGRGTEAFF | TRBD1 | TRBJ1-1 | TRBV28 | 18 | -
TGCGCCAGCAGCCGGGGGGATAGCTCCTACAATGAGCAGTTCTTC | CASSRGDSSYNEQFF | TRBD2 | TRBJ2-1 | TRBV5-1 | 15 | -
TGTGCCAGCAGTGAACAGGGATACAATGAGCAGTTCTTC | CASSEQGYNEQFF | - | TRBJ2-1 | TRBV2 | 13 | -
TGTGCCAGCAGACTGACAGAGAACACTGAAGCTTTCTTT | CASRLTENTEAFF | - | TRBJ1-1 | TRBV3-1/TRBV3-2 | 13 | -
TGCGCCAGCAGCGCCGGGACACACTACGAGCAGTACTTC | CASSAGTHYEQYF | - | TRBJ2-7 | TRBV5-1 | 13 | few
TGTGCCAGCAGCTTTGGACAGGGAGACACTGAAGCTTTCTTT | CASSFGQGDTEAFF | TRBD1 | TRBJ1-1 | TRBV13 | 14 | -
TGTGCCAGCAGGGGTCCTAGCGGGAGCACCTACGAGCAGTACTTC | CASRGPSGSTYEQYF | TRBD2 | TRBJ2-7 | TRBV6-5 | 15 | few
TGTGCCAGCAGTTTCAGTAAGGGACAGTTTTATAATTCACCCCTCCACTTT | CASSFSKGQFYNSPLHF | TRBD1 | TRBJ1-6 | TRBV27 | 17 | few
TGTGCCAGCAGTATCACAGAACTGAACACTGAAGCTTTCTTT | CASSITELNTEAFF | - | TRBJ1-1 | TRBV2 | 14 | -
TGTGCCAGCAGGATGGCGGAAAGCTCCTACAATGAGCAGTTCTTC | CASRMAESSYNEQFF | - | TRBJ2-1 | TRBV27 | 15 | once
TGTGCCATCAGTGAGTCGGGAGGACAGGTTGAGCAGTTCTTC | CAISESGGQVEQFF | - | TRBJ2-1 | TRBV10-3 | 14 | -
TGTGCCAGCAGCACCCCTAGCGGGGGGGACTCCTACGAGCAGTACTTC | CASSTPSGGDSYEQYF | TRBD2 | TRBJ2-7 | TRBV9 | 16 | -
TGTGCCACCAGTGTAGCGGGGGACACAGATACGCAGTATTTT | CATSVAGDTDTQYF | TRBD2 | TRBJ2-3 | TRBV24-1 | 14 | -
TGTGCCAGCAGCACTTGGACTAGCGGGGATGGGGAGCAGTACTTC | CASSTWTSGDGEQYF | TRBD2 | TRBJ2-7 | TRBV11-2 | 15 | few
TGTGCCAGCAGCGTAGCGACAGGACGAGGCACCGGGGAGCTGTTTTTT | CASSVATGRGTGELFF | - | TRBJ2-2 | TRBV9 | 16 | -
TGCGCCAGCAGTCCCGAGGGACAGGGGGACTTCGAAGACTCCTACGAGCAGTACTTC | CASSPEGQGDFEDSYEQYF | TRBD1 | TRBJ2-7 | TRBV23-1 | 19 | once
TGTGCCACCAGCAGATTAGCCGGACGGTCGGGAGGAAACACCATATATTTT | CATSRLAGRSGGNTIYF | - | TRBJ1-3 | TRBV15 | 17 | -
TGTGCCAGCAGCTTCCTCGGCAGGGGGAACACTGAAGCTTTCTTT | CASSFLGRGNTEAFF | - | TRBJ1-1 | TRBV7-9 | 15 | few
TGTGCCAGCAGCGTGGCAGGGTCCTACGAGCAGTACTTC | CASSVAGSYEQYF | - | TRBJ2-7 | TRBV5-6 | 13 | -
TGTGCCAGCAGTTACTCCAGGACTCAGAACACTGAAGCTTTCTTT | CASSYSRTQNTEAFF | - | TRBJ1-1 | TRBV6-5 | 15 | -
TGCGCCAGCAGCTTGGATCCCACAGGGCCTGGGGCCAACGTCCTGACTTTC | CASSLDPTGPGANVLTF | - | TRBJ2-6 | TRBV5-1 | 17 | -
TGTGCCAGCTCCCGGACCCATGGGGACAGGGAAGGTTCACCCCTCCACTTT | CASSRTHGDREGSPLHF | TRBD1 | TRBJ1-6 | TRBV18 | 17 | few
TGTGCCAGCAGCTTAATGGGTGGATCCGGGACTGAAGCTTTCTTT | CASSLMGGSGTEAFF | - | TRBJ1-1 | TRBV7-2 | 15 | -